This TCR beta chain was observed in a study of T cell repertoires in cytomegalovirus infection. Across the whole study: It can be stated that public TCR beta signatures indicated CMV infection as well as a matching HLA type. Whole-study findings and limits: HLA-C-restricted CMV-specific TCR beta clonotypes prevailed in the ex vivo response. Of the TCR beta families, the public ones yielded a cumulative frequency that identified carriers of CMV plus the relevant HLA.

Using its own MiXCR run on the reads, TCRdb lists one record per CDR3 protein. The repertoire consists of around 330,000 distinct CDR3 sequences, with about a sixth occurring once and the leading ten covering about 11%. This clonotype was counted many times. Its target is not known. CDR1 MNHEY and CDR2 SMNVEV come from the germline V gene (reference sequence). V lost 0 bases, J lost 0 bases, and 21 bases lay in between. The CDR3 spans 21 residues. This receptor was obtained from a human donor in good health (CMV status not recorded). Some clones in this sample may be carry-over from other donors' samples. The sample consisted of PBMCs. The gene calls are TRBV27 and TRBJ2-6; perhaps TRBD1 as D (6 bases). The CDR3 loop is CASSLSPRTGFTLSGANVLTF. For the CDR3, the DNA is TGTGCCAGCAGTTTATCTCCCCGAACAGGGTTCACTCTCTCTGGGGCCAACGTCCTGACTTTC.